This entry lists 14 T cell receptor beta chains sequenced from one sample in a study of cytomegalovirus exposure and HLA in healthy donors. 60 Vbeta and 13 Jbeta primers were used in PCR. Using immunoSEQ multiplex PCR, the repertoire was profiled, and TCRdb retains in-frame clones only, with some absent. The profile shows roughly 190,000 clones, approximately 11% of them singletons. Sequencing was performed on PBMCs. The source is a man in his fifties or sixties in good health and CMV-seropositive.

This clone was recorded a few times. The gene calls are TRBV13 and TRBJ2-3; possibly TRBD2 for D (7 bases). Germline V gives CDR1 PRHDT, CDR2 FYEKMQ (reference sequence). V lost 4 bases and J 5 bases, leaving 13 bases between the germline ends. The CDR3 contains 14 residues. The DNA for the CDR3 is TGTGCCAGCAGCTCAAGGAGGGGGGGAGATACGCAGTATTTT. It specifies CASSSRRGGDTQYF.

This clone was counted only a few times. V and J are TRBV10-3 and TRBJ1-6; D might be TRBD1 (5 bases). The CDR3 totals 13 residues. The V gene's germline CDR1 is ENHRY and CDR2 SYGVKD. Trimming stripped 6 bases from V and 7 bases from J, with 10 bases between. CDR3 bases: TGTGCCATCAGAGGCAGGGAAAATTCACCCCTCCACTTT. This codes for CAIRGRENSPLHF.

J is TRBJ2-7 and V is TRBV27, with TRBD2 as a possible D gene (7 bases). This CDR3 is built from 16 residues. CDR1 MNHEY and CDR2 SMNVEV come from the germline V gene (reference sequence). V was clipped by 6 bases and J by 0 bases, with 18 bases between them. The DNA of the CDR3 is TGTGCCAGCAGCATACATGGGGGGGCGAGCTCCTACGAGCAGTACTTC. Its translation: CASSIHGGASSYEQYF.

V gene TRBV5-1 combines with J gene TRBJ1-1; weak D call: TRBD1 (5 bases). The length of the CDR3 is 13 residues. Trimming stripped 7 bases from V and 4 bases from J, with 14 bases between. Germline CDR1 is SGHRS and CDR2 is YFSETQ. This CDR3 is CASDAGQGTEAFF. The CDR3 coding sequence is TGCGCCAGCGATGCAGGGCAGGGCACTGAAGCTTTCTTT.

V gene TRBV19 combines with J gene TRBJ1-1; D perhaps matches TRBD1 (5 bases). V was shortened by 5 bases and J by 14 bases, with 24 bases between the two germline ends. CDR3 length equals 14 residues. The germline V gene encodes CDR1 LNHDA and CDR2 SQIVND (reference sequence). The CDR3 DNA follows: TGTGCCAGTAGTCCCGGGGGATGGGATCCGAAGCGGTTCTTT. Its translation is CASSPGGWDPKRFF.

The rearrangement joins TRBV7-9 to TRBJ2-5, with D perhaps TRBD2 (6 bases). CDR3 length: 17 amino acids. Germline V gene lookup returns CDR1 SEHNR and CDR2 FQNEAQ (reference sequence). V lost 0 bases, J lost 2 bases, and 16 bases lay in between. CDR3 in DNA: TGTGCCAGCAGCTTAGCCTTGGACTACAGAATGCAAGAGACCCAGTACTTC. Translating it yields CASSLALDYRMQETQYF.

The chain employs TRBV7-2 and TRBJ2-3; 9 bases map to TRBD2. Germline CDR1 is SGHTA and CDR2 is FQGNSA. The V gene end was trimmed by 3 bases and the J gene end by 4 bases; junction bases not matched to a gene: 8. This CDR3 has 16 residues. CDR3: CASSLTGTSYADTQYF. CDR3 DNA: TGTGCCAGCAGCTTGACCGGGACTAGCTACGCAGATACGCAGTATTTT.

The CDR3 bases are TGCAGCGTTGTTGACAGGGCTGAGAACACCGGGGAGCTGTTTTTT. It specifies CSVVDRAENTGELFF. The V gene is TRBV29-1, the J gene TRBJ2-2; 7 nucleotides agree with TRBD1. This CDR3 has 15 amino acids. J was trimmed by 1 base and V by 4 bases; bases with no gene match: 6. Germline CDR1 is SQVTM and CDR2 is ANQGSEA.

V and J are TRBV7-3 and TRBJ2-3, with 7 bases matching TRBD1. Germline CDR1 SGHTA, CDR2 FQGTGA. V lost 6 bases to trimming and J lost 4 bases; unmatched junction nucleotides: 13. The CDR3 consists of 16 residues. CDR3 protein: CASSTYRGQTPDTQYF. The CDR3 coding sequence is TGTGCCAGCAGTACTTACCGGGGACAGACCCCAGATACGCAGTATTTT.

The chain recombines TRBV6-5 with TRBJ1-5, with a possible D match to TRBD1 (6 bases). The germline CDR1 and CDR2 sequences are MNHEY and SVGAGI. Trimming pared 5 bases from V and 0 bases from J, leaving 11 bases between. The CDR3 runs to 15 residues. CDR3 DNA: TGTGCCAGCAGTCGGACAGAAACTAGCAATCAGCCCCAGCATTTT. As protein: CASSRTETSNQPQHF.

This clone was seen only a few times. This chain links TRBV7-9 with TRBJ2-3; D possibly corresponds to TRBD2 (6 bases). CDR3 length equals 16 residues. V was cut by 8 bases and J by 2 bases, with 20 bases left in between. The germline V gene encodes CDR1 SEHNR and CDR2 FQNEAQ (reference sequence). CDR3 protein: CASGEPLAGNTDTQYF. As DNA, the CDR3 is TGTGCCAGCGGCGAACCCTTGGCGGGGAACACAGATACGCAGTATTTT.

The chain carries TRBV30 and TRBJ2-7, with unresolved D. CDR3 size: 14 residues. The V gene's germline CDR1 is GTSNPN and CDR2 SVGIG (reference sequence). The V and J ends lost 0 bases and 0 bases respectively, with 9 bases between them. CDR3 loop: CAWSVRLHSYEQYV. CDR3 in DNA: TGTGCCTGGAGTGTACGACTCCACTCCTACGAGCAGTACGTC.

This clone was detected only a few times. V gene TRBV6-1 combines with J gene TRBJ2-1; 10 bases map to TRBD1. The CDR3 is 14 residues long. Germline V gene data show CDR1 as MNHNS and CDR2 as SASEGT. V gave up 10 bases and J gave up 4 bases; unmatched junction bases: 7. For the CDR3, the DNA is TGTGCCATCCGACCGGGACAGGGGTACAATGAGCAGTTCTTC. This codes for CAIRPGQGYNEQFF.

The genes are TRBV4-3 and TRBJ2-7; D gene unclear. The germline CDR1 and CDR2 sequences are LGHNA and YSLEER. The ends were cut back, 0 bases at V and 10 bases at J, with 13 bases in the middle. The CDR3 loop spans 13 amino acids. The CDR3 sequence is CASSQDIHSPQYF. Written as DNA, the CDR3 is TGCGCCAGCAGCCAAGATATCCACTCGCCACAGTACTTC.